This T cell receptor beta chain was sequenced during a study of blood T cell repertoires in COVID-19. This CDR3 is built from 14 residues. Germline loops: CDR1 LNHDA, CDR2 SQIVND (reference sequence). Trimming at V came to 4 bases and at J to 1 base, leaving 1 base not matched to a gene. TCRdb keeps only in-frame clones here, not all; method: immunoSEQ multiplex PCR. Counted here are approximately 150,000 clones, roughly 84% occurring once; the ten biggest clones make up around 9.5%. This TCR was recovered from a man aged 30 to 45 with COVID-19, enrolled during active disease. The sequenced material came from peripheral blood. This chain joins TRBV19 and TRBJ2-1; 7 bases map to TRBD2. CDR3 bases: TGTGCCAGTAGTAAACTAGCGTCCTACAATGAGCAGTTCTTC. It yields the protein CASSKLASYNEQFF.